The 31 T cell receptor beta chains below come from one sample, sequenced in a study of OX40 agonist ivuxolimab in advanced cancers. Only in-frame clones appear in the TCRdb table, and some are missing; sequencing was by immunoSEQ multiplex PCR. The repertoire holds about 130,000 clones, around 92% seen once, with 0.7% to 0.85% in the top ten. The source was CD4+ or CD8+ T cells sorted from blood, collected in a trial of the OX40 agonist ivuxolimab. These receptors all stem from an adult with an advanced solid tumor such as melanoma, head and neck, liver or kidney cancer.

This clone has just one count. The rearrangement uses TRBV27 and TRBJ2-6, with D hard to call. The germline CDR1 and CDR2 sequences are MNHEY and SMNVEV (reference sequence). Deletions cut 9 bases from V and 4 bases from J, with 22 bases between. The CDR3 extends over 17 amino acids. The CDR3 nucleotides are TGTGCCAGTCTCGCGGTCGGGTCGCCATGGGGGGCCAACGTCCTGACTTTC. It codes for CASLAVGSPWGANVLTF.

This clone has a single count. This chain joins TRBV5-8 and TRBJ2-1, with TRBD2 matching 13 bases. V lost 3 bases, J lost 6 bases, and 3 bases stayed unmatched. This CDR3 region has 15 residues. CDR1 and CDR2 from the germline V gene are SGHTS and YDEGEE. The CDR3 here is CASSSWTSGSNEQFF. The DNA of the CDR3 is TGTGCCAGCAGCTCTTGGACTAGCGGGAGCAATGAGCAGTTCTTC.

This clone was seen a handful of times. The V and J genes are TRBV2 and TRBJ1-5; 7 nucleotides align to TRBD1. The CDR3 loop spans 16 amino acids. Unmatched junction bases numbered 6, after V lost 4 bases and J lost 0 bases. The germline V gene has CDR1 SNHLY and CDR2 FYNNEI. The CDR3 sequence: CASSVRGRSSNQPQHF. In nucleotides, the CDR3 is TGTGCCAGCAGTGTTAGGGGGCGGAGTAGCAATCAGCCCCAGCATTTT.

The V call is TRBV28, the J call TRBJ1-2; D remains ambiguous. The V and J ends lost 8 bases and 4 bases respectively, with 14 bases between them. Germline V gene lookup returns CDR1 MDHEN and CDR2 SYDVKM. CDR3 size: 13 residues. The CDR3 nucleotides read TGTGCCAGCCGGTGGGGTCCCCGCTATGGCTACACCTTC. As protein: CASRWGPRYGYTF.

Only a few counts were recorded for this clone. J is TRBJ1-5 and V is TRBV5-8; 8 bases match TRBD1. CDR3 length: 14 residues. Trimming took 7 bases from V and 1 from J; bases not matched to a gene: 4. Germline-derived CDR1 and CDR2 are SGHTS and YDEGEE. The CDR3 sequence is CASGRDRSNQPQHF. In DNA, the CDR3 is TGTGCCAGCGGCCGGGACAGGAGCAATCAGCCCCAGCATTTT.

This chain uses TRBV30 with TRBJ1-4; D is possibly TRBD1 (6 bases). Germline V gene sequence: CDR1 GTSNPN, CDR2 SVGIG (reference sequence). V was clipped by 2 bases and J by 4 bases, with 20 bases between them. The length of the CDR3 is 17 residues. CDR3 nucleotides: TGTGCCTGGAGTCACAAACAGGGATCGCAGATTAATGAAAAACTGTTTTTT. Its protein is CAWSHKQGSQINEKLFF.

CDR3 sequence reads: CASSWGATYNEQFF. CDR3 nucleotide sequence: TGTGCCAGCAGTTGGGGGGCCACCTACAATGAGCAGTTCTTC. This chain links TRBV2 with TRBJ2-1, with D perhaps matching TRBD1 or TRBD2 (6 bases each). This CDR3 has 14 residues. The germline gives CDR1 SNHLY, CDR2 FYNNEI. V was clipped by 5 bases and J by 2 bases, with 10 bases between them. The full variable domain, in which reference TRBV2 and TRBJ2-1 provide the parts outside the CDR3, is EPEVTQTPSHQVTQMGQEVILRCVPISNHLYFYWYRQILGQKVEFLVSFYNNEISEKSEIFDDQFSVERPDGSNFTLKIRSTKLEDSAMYFCASSWGATYNEQFFGPGTRLTVL.

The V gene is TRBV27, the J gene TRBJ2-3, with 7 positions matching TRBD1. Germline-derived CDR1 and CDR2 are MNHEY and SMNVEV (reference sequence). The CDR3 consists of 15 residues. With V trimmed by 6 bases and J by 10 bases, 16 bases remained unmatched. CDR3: CASRLTGPSTSAQYF. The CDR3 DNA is TGTGCCAGCAGACTGACAGGGCCCTCGACTTCCGCGCAGTATTTT.

The CDR3 reads CAITNGDGGKKLFF. CDR3 DNA sequence: TGTGCCATCACAAATGGAGACGGCGGGAAAAAACTGTTTTTT. V is TRBV6-6 and J is TRBJ1-4; D is uncertain. Per the germline V gene, CDR1 is MNHNY and CDR2 is SVGAGI (reference sequence). Trimming pared 10 bases from V and 9 bases from J, leaving 21 bases between. This CDR3 has 14 amino acids.

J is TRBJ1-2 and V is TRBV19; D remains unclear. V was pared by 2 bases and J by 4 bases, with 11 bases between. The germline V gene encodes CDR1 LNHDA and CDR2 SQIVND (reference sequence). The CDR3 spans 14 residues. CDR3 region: CASSITGIGYGYTF. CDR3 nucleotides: TGTGCCAGTAGTATAACGGGTATCGGCTATGGCTACACCTTC.

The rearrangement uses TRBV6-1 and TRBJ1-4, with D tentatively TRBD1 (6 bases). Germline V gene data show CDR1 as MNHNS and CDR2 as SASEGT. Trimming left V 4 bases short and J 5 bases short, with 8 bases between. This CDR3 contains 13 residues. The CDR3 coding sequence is TGTGCCAGCAGTGTAGGGGGGAATGAAAAACTGTTTTTT. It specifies CASSVGGNEKLFF.

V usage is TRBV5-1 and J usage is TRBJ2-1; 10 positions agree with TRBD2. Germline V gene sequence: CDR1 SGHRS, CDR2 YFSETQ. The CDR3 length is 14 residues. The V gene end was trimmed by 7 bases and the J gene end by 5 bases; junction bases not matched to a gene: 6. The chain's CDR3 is CASERTSGNNEQFF. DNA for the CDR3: TGCGCCAGCGAAAGGACTAGCGGAAACAATGAGCAGTTCTTC.

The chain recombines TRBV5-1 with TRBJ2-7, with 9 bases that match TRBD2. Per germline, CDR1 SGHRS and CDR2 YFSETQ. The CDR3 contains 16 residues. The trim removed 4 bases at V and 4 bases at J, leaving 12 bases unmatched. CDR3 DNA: TGCGCCAGCAGCCCGGGGGGTAGCGGGGGATTTTACGAGCAGTACTTC. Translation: CASSPGGSGGFYEQYF.

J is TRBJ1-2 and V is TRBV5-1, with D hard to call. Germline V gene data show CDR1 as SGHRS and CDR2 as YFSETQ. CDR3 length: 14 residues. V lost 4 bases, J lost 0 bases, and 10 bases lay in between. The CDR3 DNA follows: TGCGCCAGCAGCCCGACGCGGACTAACTATGGCTACACCTTC. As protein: CASSPTRTNYGYTF.

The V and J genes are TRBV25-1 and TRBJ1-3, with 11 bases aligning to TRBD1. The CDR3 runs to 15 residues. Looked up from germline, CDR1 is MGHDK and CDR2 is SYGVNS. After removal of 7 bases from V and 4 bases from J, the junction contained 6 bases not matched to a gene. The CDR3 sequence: CASKPGTGGGNTIYF. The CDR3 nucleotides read TGTGCCAGCAAACCCGGGACAGGGGGAGGAAACACCATATATTTT.

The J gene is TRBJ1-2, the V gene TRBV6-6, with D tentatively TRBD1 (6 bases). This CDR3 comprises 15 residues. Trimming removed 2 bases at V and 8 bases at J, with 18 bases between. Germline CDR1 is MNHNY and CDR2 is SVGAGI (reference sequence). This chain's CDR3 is CASSYGGGAYWGYTF. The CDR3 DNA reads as TGTGCCAGCAGTTACGGCGGGGGCGCGTACTGGGGCTACACCTTC.

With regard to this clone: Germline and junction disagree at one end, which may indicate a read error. CDR3 sequence (DNA): TGTGCCAGCAGTCAAGCTAGGGTTTCCAATTCACCCCTCCACTTT. As protein: CASSQARVSNSPLHF. The rearrangement links TRBV2 to TRBJ1-6; the D is unclear. In germline, CDR1 is SNHLY, CDR2 FYNNEI. The CDR3 is made up of 15 amino acids. The whole variable domain, remainder taken from reference TRBV2 and TRBJ1-6, is EPEVTQTPSHQVTQMGQEVILRCVPISNHLYFYWYRQILGQKVEFLVSFYNNEISEKSEIFDDQFSVERPDGSNFTLKIRSTKLEDSAMYFCASSQARVSNSPLHFGNGTRLTVT.

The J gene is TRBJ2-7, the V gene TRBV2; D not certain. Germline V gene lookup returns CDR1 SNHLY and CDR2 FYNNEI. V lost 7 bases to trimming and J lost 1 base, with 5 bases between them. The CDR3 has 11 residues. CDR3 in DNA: TGTGCCAGCAAGTGGTCCTACGAGCAGTACTTC. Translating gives CASKWSYEQYF.

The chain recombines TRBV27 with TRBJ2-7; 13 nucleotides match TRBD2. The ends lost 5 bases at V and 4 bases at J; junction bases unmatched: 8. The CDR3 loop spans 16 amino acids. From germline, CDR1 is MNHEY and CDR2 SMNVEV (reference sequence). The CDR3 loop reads CASSVGTSGTRYEQYF. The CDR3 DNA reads TGTGCCAGCAGTGTCGGGACTAGCGGGACGAGATACGAGCAGTACTTC.

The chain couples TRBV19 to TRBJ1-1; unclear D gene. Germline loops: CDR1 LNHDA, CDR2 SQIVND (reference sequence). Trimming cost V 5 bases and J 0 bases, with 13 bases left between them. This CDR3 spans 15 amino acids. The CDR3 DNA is TGTGCCAGTAGTCTTCTTCTTCCAGTGAACACTGAAGCTTTCTTT. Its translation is CASSLLLPVNTEAFF.

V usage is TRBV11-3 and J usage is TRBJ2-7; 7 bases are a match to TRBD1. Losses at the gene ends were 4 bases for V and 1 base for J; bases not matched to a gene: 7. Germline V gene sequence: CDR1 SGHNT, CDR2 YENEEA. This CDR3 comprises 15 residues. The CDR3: CASSSIRQGSYEQYF. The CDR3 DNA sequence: TGTGCCAGCAGCTCAATCCGACAGGGATCCTACGAGCAGTACTTC.

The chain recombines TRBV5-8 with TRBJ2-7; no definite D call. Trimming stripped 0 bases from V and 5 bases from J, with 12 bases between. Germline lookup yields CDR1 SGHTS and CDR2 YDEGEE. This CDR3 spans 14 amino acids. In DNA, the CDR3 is TGTGCCAGCAGCTTGGCGATTTCCCACCACGAGCAGTACTTC. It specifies CASSLAISHHEQYF.

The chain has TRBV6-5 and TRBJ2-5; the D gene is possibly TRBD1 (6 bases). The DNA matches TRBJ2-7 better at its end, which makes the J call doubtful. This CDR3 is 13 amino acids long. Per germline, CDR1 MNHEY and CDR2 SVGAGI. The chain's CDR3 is CASRLTGTYEQYF. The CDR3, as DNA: TGTGCCAGCAGATTGACAGGAACCTACGAGCAGTACTTC.

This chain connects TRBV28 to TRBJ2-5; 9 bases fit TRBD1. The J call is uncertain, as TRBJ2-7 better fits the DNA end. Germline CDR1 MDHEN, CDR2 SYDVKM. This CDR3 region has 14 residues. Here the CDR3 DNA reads TGTGCCAGCACCCGGGGGACAGGGCTCTACGAGCAGTACTTC. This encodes CASTRGTGLYEQYF.

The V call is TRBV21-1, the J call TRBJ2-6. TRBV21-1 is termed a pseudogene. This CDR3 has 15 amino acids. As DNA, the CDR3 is TGTGCCAGCAGCCTGGATTTATCTGGGGCCAACGTCCTGACTTTC. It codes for CASSLDLSGANVLTF.

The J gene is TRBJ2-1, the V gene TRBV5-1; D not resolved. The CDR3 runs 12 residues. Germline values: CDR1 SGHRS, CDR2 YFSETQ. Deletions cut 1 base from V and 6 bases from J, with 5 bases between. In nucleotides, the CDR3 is TGCGCCAGCAGCTTGAGGAGCAATGAGCAGTTCTTC. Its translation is CASSLRSNEQFF.

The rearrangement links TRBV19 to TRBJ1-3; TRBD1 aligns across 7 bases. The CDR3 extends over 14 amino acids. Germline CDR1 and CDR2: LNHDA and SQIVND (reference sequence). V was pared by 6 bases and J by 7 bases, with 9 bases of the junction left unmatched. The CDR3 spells CASSPDRVLNTIYF. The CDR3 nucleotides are TGTGCCAGTAGCCCAGACAGGGTTCTGAACACCATATATTTT.

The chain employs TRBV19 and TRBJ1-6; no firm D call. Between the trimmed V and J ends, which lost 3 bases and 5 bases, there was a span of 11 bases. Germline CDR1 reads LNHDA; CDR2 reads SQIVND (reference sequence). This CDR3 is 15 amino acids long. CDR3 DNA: TGTGCCAGTAGTATTCCTGGGTTCCATAATTCACCCCTCCACTTT. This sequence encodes CASSIPGFHNSPLHF.

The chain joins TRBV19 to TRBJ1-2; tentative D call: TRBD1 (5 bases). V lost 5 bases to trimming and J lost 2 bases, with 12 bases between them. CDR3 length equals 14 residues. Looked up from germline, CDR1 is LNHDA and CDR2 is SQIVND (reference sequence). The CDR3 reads CASSSQGFNYGYTF. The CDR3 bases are TGTGCCAGTAGTTCCCAGGGATTCAACTATGGCTACACCTTC.

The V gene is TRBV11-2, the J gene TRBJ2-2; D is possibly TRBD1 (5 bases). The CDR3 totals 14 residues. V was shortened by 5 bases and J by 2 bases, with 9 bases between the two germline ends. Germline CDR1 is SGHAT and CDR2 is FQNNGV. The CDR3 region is CASSAWTNTGELFF. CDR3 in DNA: TGTGCCAGCAGCGCTTGGACAAACACCGGGGAGCTGTTTTTT.

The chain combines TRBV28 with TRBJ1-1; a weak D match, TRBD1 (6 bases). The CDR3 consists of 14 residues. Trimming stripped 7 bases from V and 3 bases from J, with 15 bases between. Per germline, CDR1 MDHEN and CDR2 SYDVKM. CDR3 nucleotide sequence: TGTGCCAGCACCGAGGGGGGGGCCTACACTGAAGCTTTCTTT. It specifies CASTEGGAYTEAFF.